The 16 T cell receptor beta chains presented below share a single source sample, sequenced in a study of HIV-infected children after antiretroviral therapy interruption. RNA-based 3' RACE libraries used unique molecular identifiers. Via MiXCR, TCRdb re-called the 3' RACE reads, giving one row per CDR3 protein. The table shows 90,000 or so distinct CDR3 sequences, with about 6.3% occurring only once. Stated treatment: PENTA 11 planned treatment interruption arm or continuous ART arm. Specimen: CD45RA+ CD4+ T cells from PBMCs, pooled from several time points, collected from a donor given antiretroviral therapy, either interrupted or continuous. Subset described: naive CD4+ CD45RA+ CD45RO- T cells. The receptors stem from a pool of human donors with HIV.

In its sample, this clonotype was seen many times. The chain joins TRBV4-1 to TRBJ2-7, with 7 positions matching TRBD1. The CDR3 has 17 amino acids. The germline V gene has CDR1 MGHRA and CDR2 YSYEKL. Losses at the gene ends were 4 bases for V and 5 bases for J; bases not matched to a gene: 17. CDR3 in amino acids: CASSPRYGQVTSHEQYF. The CDR3 nucleotides read TGCGCCAGCAGCCCGCGATACGGACAGGTGACTTCCCACGAGCAGTACTTC.

This clonotype has at least ten counts. The rearrangement uses TRBV2 and TRBJ2-1; no definite D call. V was trimmed by 6 bases and J by 4 bases, leaving 13 bases between them. The V gene's germline CDR1 is SNHLY and CDR2 FYNNEI. The CDR3 is 14 amino acids. The CDR3 DNA sequence: TGTGCCAGCAGGGCGGTCTGGAGTTACAATGAGCAGTTCTTC. This translates into CASRAVWSYNEQFF.

CDR3 coding DNA: TGTGCCAGCAGCTTAGACCGAAGGGGCAACCCCACTGAAGCTTTCTTT. This sequence encodes CASSLDRRGNPTEAFF. V and J are TRBV11-1 and TRBJ1-1; D possibly corresponds to TRBD1 (5 bases). CDR1 and CDR2 (germline): SGHAT, FQDESV (reference sequence). The ends were cut back, 1 base at V and 4 bases at J, with 16 bases in the middle. CDR3 length: 16 residues. Variable domain in full (rest from reference TRBV11-1 and TRBJ1-1): EAEVAQSPRYKITEKSQAVAFWCDPISGHATLYWYRQILGQGPELLVQFQDESVVDDSQLPKDRFSAERLKGVDSTLKIQPAELGDSAMYLCASSLDRRGNPTEAFFGQGTRLTVV.

There are many counts of this clonotype. The chain links TRBV12-3 or TRBV12-4 to TRBJ1-1, with D perhaps TRBD1 (5 bases). This CDR3 comprises 14 residues. Trimming removed 5 bases from V and 6 bases from J, with 16 bases in between. CDR3 protein: CASSRQRADPEAFF. The CDR3 nucleotides read TGTGCCAGCAGTCGACAGAGGGCCGACCCTGAAGCTTTCTTT.

This clonotype was picked up many times. The chain links TRBV29-1 to TRBJ1-1; D is possibly TRBD1 (6 bases). Germline CDR1 SQVTM, CDR2 ANQGSEA. This CDR3 spans 14 amino acids. V was trimmed by 7 bases and J by 2 bases, leaving 17 bases between them. The CDR3 sequence: CSAGSGTHNTEAFF. The CDR3 DNA sequence: TGCAGCGCTGGTAGTGGGACACATAACACTGAAGCTTTCTTT.

This clonotype came up many times. The chain combines TRBV10-2 with TRBJ2-1, with TRBD2 matching 12 bases. Germline-derived CDR1 and CDR2 are WSHSY and SAAADI. The CDR3 runs 15 residues. J gave up 4 bases and V 6 bases, and 4 bases lay outside the gene matches. CDR3: CASSGLAGRYNEQFF. As DNA, the CDR3 is TGCGCCAGCAGCGGACTAGCGGGGAGGTACAATGAGCAGTTCTTC.

The chain joins TRBV7-2 to TRBJ2-1; 8 bases line up with TRBD1. This CDR3 has 15 amino acids. Germline-derived CDR1 and CDR2 are SGHTA and FQGNSA. J was trimmed by 9 bases and V by 5 bases; bases with no gene match: 12. CDR3 residues: CASSPGQGGSAEQFF. DNA for the CDR3: TGTGCCAGCAGCCCCGGACAGGGAGGAAGCGCTGAGCAGTTCTTC.

This clonotype appeared a single time. The CDR3: CSARPTAGDGNIQYF. DNA of the CDR3: TGCAGTGCTAGACCGACGGCGGGAGATGGAAACATTCAGTACTTC. The rearrangement uses TRBV20-1 and TRBJ2-4; TRBD2 agrees at 7 bases. Germline CDR1 is DFQATT and CDR2 is SNEGSKA (reference sequence). Trimming took 2 bases from V and 6 from J; bases not matched to a gene: 10. This CDR3 spans 15 amino acids.

The table lists this clonotype with many counts. The V call is TRBV20-1, the J call TRBJ1-2; the D is unclear. CDR3 size: 14 residues. CDR1 DFQATT and CDR2 SNEGSKA come from the germline V gene (reference sequence). Trimming removed 4 bases at V and 8 bases at J, with 20 bases between. For the CDR3, the DNA is TGCAGTGCTATCCGAGACCGTATAATAGGAGGCTACACCTTC. Protein product: CSAIRDRIIGGYTF.

This clonotype showed up many times. The chain couples TRBV12-3 or TRBV12-4 to TRBJ1-2; TRBD1 is a possible D gene (5 bases). Trimming removed 1 base at V and 7 bases at J, with 19 bases between. CDR3 length: 16 amino acids. CDR3 region: CASSLVMTDPPTGYTF. DNA for the CDR3: TGTGCCAGCAGTTTAGTGATGACAGACCCTCCGACTGGCTACACCTTC.

The V gene is TRBV6-1, the J gene TRBJ2-7; D is ambiguous. Trimming cost V 5 bases and J 2 bases, with 16 bases left between them. The germline V gene has CDR1 MNHNS and CDR2 SASEGT. The length of the CDR3 is 15 residues. CDR3 coding DNA: TGTGCCAGCAGTAGCGCTTACCTAGGAACCTACGAGCAGTACTTC. Translation gives CASSSAYLGTYEQYF.

This clonotype was seen ten or more times. This sequence joins TRBV5-1 and TRBJ2-5, with D possibly being TRBD1 (6 bases). CDR1 and CDR2 (germline): SGHRS, YFSETQ. The V gene lost 4 bases and the J gene lost 1 base, with 17 bases spanning the gap. The CDR3 loop spans 16 amino acids. CDR3 protein: CASSRKPDSPQETQYF. The DNA for the CDR3 is TGCGCCAGCAGCCGAAAGCCGGACAGCCCCCAAGAGACCCAGTACTTC.

In this sample, this clonotype turned up many times. V and J are TRBV7-2 and TRBJ2-1, with D tentatively TRBD2 (6 bases). V lost 5 bases to trimming and J lost 6 bases, with 11 bases between them. Per germline, CDR1 SGHTA and CDR2 FQGNSA. This CDR3 contains 13 residues. The CDR3 sequence is CASSLFGSNEQFF. DNA of the CDR3: TGTGCCAGCAGCCTTTTCGGGAGCAATGAGCAGTTCTTC.

This clonotype was seen at least ten times. This chain's CDR3 is CASTTGGNQPQHF. In nucleotides, the CDR3 is TGTGCCAGCACGACAGGGGGCAATCAGCCCCAGCATTTT. This chain joins TRBV7-6 and TRBJ1-5; 8 nucleotides match TRBD1. The germline gives CDR1 SGHVS, CDR2 FNYEAQ. J gave up 2 bases and V 7 bases, and 1 base lay outside the gene matches. The CDR3 is 13 residues long.

This clonotype was detected many times. J is TRBJ2-3 and V is TRBV7-2; 7 bases match TRBD2. The V segment lost 5 bases and the J segment 6 bases; nucleotides outside the gene matches: 8. The CDR3 is made up of 14 amino acids. CDR1 is SGHTA, CDR2 FQGNSA, per germline. This CDR3 is CASSRLATRDTQYF. CDR3 DNA: TGTGCCAGCAGCCGACTAGCTACGCGCGATACGCAGTATTTT.

This clonotype has ten or more counts. This sequence joins TRBV20-1 and TRBJ1-2, with D uncertain. CDR3 length equals 11 residues. Trimming took off 5 bases at V and 6 bases at J, with 10 bases between the two ends. In germline, CDR1 is DFQATT, CDR2 SNEGSKA (reference sequence). CDR3 coding DNA: TGCAGTGCTGTTTATGGAGATGGCTACACCTTC. Amino acid sequence: CSAVYGDGYTF.